Below, 3 T cell receptor beta chains from the same sample are listed, as sequenced in a study of immune heterogeneity within non-small cell lung tumors. TCR beta CDR3 amplification used multiplex PCR with 32 V and 13 J primers. One entry per CDR3 protein, called by TCRdb with MiXCR from the multiplex PCR reads. The sample yields roughly 3,900 distinct CDR3 sequences, 27% seen once. Bulk tumor genomic DNA served as template, at around 600 ng per sample. In surgery, several biopsies were collected from each primary tumor at widely spaced sites. Newly diagnosed with untreated non-small cell lung cancer, the patients underwent curative surgery. The material sequenced was lung tumor tissue. These receptors were collected from a man aged 60-69 years with non-small cell lung cancer.

This chain links TRBV28 with TRBJ2-7, with 7 bases that match TRBD2. V gave up 6 bases and J gave up 2 bases; unmatched junction bases: 7. The germline V gene has CDR1 MDHEN and CDR2 SYDVKM. This CDR3 has 14 amino acids. The CDR3 DNA reads as TGTGCCAGCAGCCGAGCGGGAACTACCTACGAGCAGTACTTC. Translation: CASSRAGTTYEQYF.

Details on this clonotype: Just one base apart from a much larger clone, this may be a read error. The chain employs TRBV20-1 and TRBJ2-5; D possibly matches TRBD1 or TRBD2 (6 bases each). Germline assignment: CDR1 DFQATT and CDR2 SNEGSKA (reference sequence). Trimming took 1 base from V and 9 from J, leaving 24 bases between them. The CDR3 is 16 residues long. The CDR3 bases are TGCAGTGCTAGAGTTGTGACAGGAGGGTCCCCTGGGTCCCAGTACTTC. This sequence encodes CSARVVTGGSPGSQYF.

This clonotype ranks as medium-sized. The chain is built from TRBV14 and TRBJ1-6; a weak D match, TRBD1 (5 bases). With 2 bases removed from V and 0 bases from J, the gap between germline ends came to 20 bases. The germline gives CDR1 SGHDN, CDR2 FVKESK. The CDR3 is 20 residues long. The CDR3 is CASSQRIPTGESSYNSPLHF. In nucleotides, the CDR3 is TGTGCCAGCAGCCAACGGATTCCTACAGGCGAAAGCTCCTATAATTCACCCCTCCACTTT.